This entry features one TCR beta chain sequence. The data were obtained in a study of Ad26.COV2.S vaccination and SARS-CoV-2 variants. Assay used: immunoSEQ multiplex PCR; TCRdb lists only in-frame clones, some missing. Of roughly 420,000 clones in the sample, roughly 89% are singletons; the top ten hold about 2.5%. The V gene's germline CDR1 is LNHDA and CDR2 SQIVND (reference sequence). V dropped 3 bases and J dropped 5 bases, with 13 bases sitting between them. CDR3 length equals 14 residues. Treatment indicated: about 20 received Ad26.COV2.S at low or high dose, single or two shots; a few received placebo; per-sample allocation not given. After the first vaccine or placebo injection, samples were drawn on day 63.

This receptor was taken from a person aged 18 to 59 who received the Ad26.COV2.S COVID-19 vaccine or a placebo. Here the sequenced sample was peripheral blood, taken in a trial of Ad26.COV2.S vaccine versus placebo. The chain has TRBV19 and TRBJ1-2; D is perhaps TRBD1 (5 bases). CDR3 region: CASSIPDSLYGYTF. In DNA form, the CDR3 reads TGTGCCAGTAGTATCCCCGACAGCCTGTATGGCTACACCTTC.